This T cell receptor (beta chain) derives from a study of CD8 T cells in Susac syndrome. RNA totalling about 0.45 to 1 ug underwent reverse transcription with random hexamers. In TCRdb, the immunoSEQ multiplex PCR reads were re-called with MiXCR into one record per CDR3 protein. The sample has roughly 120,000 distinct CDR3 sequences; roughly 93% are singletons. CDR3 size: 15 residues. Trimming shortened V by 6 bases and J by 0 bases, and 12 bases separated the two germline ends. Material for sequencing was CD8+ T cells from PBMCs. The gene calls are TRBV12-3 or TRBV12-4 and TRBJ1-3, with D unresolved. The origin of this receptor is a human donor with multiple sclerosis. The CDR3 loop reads CASRTYVGSGNTIYF. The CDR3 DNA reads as TGTGCCAGCAGGACATACGTTGGCTCTGGAAACACCATATATTTT.